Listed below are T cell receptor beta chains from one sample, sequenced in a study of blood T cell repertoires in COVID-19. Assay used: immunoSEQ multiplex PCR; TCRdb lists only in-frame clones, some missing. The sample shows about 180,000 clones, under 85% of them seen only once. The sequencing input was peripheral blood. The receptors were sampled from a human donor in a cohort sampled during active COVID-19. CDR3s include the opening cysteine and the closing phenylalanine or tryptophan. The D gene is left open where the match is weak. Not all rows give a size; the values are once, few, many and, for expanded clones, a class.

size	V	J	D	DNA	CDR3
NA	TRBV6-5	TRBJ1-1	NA	TGTGCCAGCGGGCAGGCCCAGGGGAACACTGAAGCTTTCTTT	CASGQAQGNTEAFF
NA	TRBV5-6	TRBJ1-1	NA	TGTGCCAGCAGCCCTCAGGGTTGGAACACTGAAGCTTTCTTT	CASSPQGWNTEAFF
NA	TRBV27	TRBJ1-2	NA	TGTGCCAGCAGTTTTGGCAGGAACTATGGCTACACCTTC	CASSFGRNYGYTF
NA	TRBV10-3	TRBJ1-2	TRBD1	TGTGCCATCGGGGAGGACAGGGATACTTCTAACTATGGCTACACCTTC	CAIGEDRDTSNYGYTF
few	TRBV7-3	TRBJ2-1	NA	TGTGCCAGCAGCTTGGACAAAAACAATGAGCAGTTCTTC	CASSLDKNNEQFF
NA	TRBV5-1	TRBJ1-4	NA	TGCGCCAGCAGCTTGGAAGGTGGGGCGAATGAAAAACTGTTTTTT	CASSLEGGANEKLFF
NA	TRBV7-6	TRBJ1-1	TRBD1	TGTGCCAGCAGCCATAGGACAGGTATGAACACTGAAGCTTTCTTT	CASSHRTGMNTEAFF
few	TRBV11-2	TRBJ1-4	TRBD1	TGTGCCAGCAGCCCCGACAGGGTTCATGAAAAACTGTTTTTT	CASSPDRVHEKLFF
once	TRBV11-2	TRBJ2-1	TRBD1	TGTGCCAGCAGCACCCCTAGGGAGGGGGACAGGGCATACAATGAGCAGTTCTTC	CASSTPREGDRAYNEQFF
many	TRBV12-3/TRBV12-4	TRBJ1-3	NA	TGTGCCAGCGGCCAGGGAGGCGCCACCATATATTTT	CASGQGGATIYF
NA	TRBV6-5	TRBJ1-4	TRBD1	TGTGCCAGCACCCTACAGGGGGCTACTAATGAAAAACTGTTTTTT	CASTLQGATNEKLFF
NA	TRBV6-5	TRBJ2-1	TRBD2	TGTGCCAGCAGTTGGGGACTACCCTCTGGGGGTGAGCAGTTCTTC	CASSWGLPSGGEQFF
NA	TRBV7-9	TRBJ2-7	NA	TGTGCCAGCAGCTTAGGAACAGGTATCTACGAGCAGTACTTC	CASSLGTGIYEQYF
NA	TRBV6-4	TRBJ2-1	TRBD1	TGTGCCACTCGAGACAGGGGGGACAGCAATGAGCAGTTCTTC	CATRDRGDSNEQFF
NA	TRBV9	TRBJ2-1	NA	TGTGCCAGCAGGGCCTACGGGGGGCTCGGGGATGAGCAGTTCTTC	CASRAYGGLGDEQFF
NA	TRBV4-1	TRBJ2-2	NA	TGCGCCAGCAGCCAAGCGGCGGGGGCCCCGAACACCGGGGAGCTGTTTTTT	CASSQAAGAPNTGELFF
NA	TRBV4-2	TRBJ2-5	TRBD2	TGTGCCAGCAGCCAAGATGGCCCGGGGGGGCCAGTCGAGACCCAGTACTTC	CASSQDGPGGPVETQYF
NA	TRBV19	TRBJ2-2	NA	TGTGCCAGTAGCAACAGGGATATCGACACCGGGGAGCTGTTTTTT	CASSNRDIDTGELFF
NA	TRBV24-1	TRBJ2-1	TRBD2	TGTGCCACCAGTGCTAATGTTGGGGGCGGGGGGGAGCAGTTCTTC	CATSANVGGGGEQFF
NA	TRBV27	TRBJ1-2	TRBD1	TGTGCCAGCAGTATACAGGGGCCCTGGGCCTATGGCTACACCTTC	CASSIQGPWAYGYTF
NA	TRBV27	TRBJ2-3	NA	TGTGCCAGCTATCGGCGGAACACAGATACGCAGTATTTT	CASYRRNTDTQYF
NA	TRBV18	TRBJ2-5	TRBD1	TGTGCCAGCTCACGACGAGACAGGGTGGGGGAGACCCAGTACTTC	CASSRRDRVGETQYF
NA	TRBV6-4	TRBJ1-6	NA	TGTGCCAGCCCCCCAGGTGTAGGGGAATTCCTGGCTTCACCCCTCCACTTT	CASPPGVGEFLASPLHF
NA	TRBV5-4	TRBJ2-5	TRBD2	TGTGCCAGCAGCTTTGGGACTAGAGGGACCCAGTACTTC	CASSFGTRGTQYF
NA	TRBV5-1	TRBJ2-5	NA	TGCGCCAGCAGCTTGGTAACAGCCCCCCGACAAGAGACCCAGTACTTC	CASSLVTAPRQETQYF
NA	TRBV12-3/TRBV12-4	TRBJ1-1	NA	TGTGCCAGCAGTTTTGAAGGGAGGACTGAAGCTTTCTTT	CASSFEGRTEAFF
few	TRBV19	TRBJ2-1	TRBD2	TGTGCCAGTAGCCGACTAGCGGGGCCCATACTCTCCTACAATGAGCAGTTCTTC	CASSRLAGPILSYNEQFF
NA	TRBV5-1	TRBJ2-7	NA	TGCGCCAGCAGCTTTCTAGGGGACGAGCAGTACTTC	CASSFLGDEQYF
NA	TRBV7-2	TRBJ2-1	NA	TGTGCCAGCAGCTCCCCATTCGGCAATGAGCAGTTCTTC	CASSSPFGNEQFF
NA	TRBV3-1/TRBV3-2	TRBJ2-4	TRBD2	TGTGCCAGCAGCCAAGAATCGTGGCTAGCGGGGGACCTAGCCAAAAACATTCAGTACTTC	CASSQESWLAGDLAKNIQYF
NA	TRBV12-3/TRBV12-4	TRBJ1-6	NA	TGTGCCAGCAGGGCAGGGAATTCACCCCTCCACTTT	CASRAGNSPLHF
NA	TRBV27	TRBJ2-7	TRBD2	TGTGCCAGCAGTTTCTTAGCGGGGGCCACCGCCTACGAGCAGTACTTC	CASSFLAGATAYEQYF
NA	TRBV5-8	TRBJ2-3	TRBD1	TGTGCCAGCAGCCGGGACAGGGGGGCAGATACGCAGTATTTT	CASSRDRGADTQYF
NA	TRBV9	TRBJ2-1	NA	TGTGCCAGCAGCCCCAAGACGGGGGAGGCGAATGAGCAGTTCTTC	CASSPKTGEANEQFF
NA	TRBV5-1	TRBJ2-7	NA	TGCGCCAGCAGCTTGTGGGGGCCCCCCCGATCCTACGAGCAGTACTTC	CASSLWGPPRSYEQYF
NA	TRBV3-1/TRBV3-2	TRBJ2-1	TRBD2	TGTGCCAGCAGCCACGCAGGCGGAGCGGGGGACTTCTCCTACAATGAGCAGTTCTTC	CASSHAGGAGDFSYNEQFF
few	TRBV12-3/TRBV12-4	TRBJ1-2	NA	TGTGCCAGCAGTTTCGGGGATGATGGCTACACCTTC	CASSFGDDGYTF
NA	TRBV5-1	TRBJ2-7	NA	TGCGCCAGCAGCTTGGGGGCAGGGGAAATTTCCTACGAGCAGTACTTC	CASSLGAGEISYEQYF
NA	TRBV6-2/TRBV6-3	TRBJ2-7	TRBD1	TGTGCCAGCAGTCTAGACAGGGTTGGTCGCGAGCAGTACTTC	CASSLDRVGREQYF